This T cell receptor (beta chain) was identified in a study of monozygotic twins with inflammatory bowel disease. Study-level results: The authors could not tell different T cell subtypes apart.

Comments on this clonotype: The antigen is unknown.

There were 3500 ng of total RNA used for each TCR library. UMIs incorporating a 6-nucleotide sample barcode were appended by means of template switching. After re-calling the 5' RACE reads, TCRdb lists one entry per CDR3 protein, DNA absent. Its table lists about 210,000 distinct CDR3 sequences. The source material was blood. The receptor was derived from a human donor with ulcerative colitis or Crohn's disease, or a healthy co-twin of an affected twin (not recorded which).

CDR3 region: CASSRQTNQPQHF. The chain recombines TRBV7-8 with TRBJ1-5; TCRdb's assignment of TRBD1 cannot be checked, as there is no DNA. CDR3 length: 13 amino acids. Germline-derived CDR1 and CDR2 are SGHVS and FQNEAQ.